The T cell receptor (beta chain) described here comes from a study of OX40 agonist ivuxolimab in advanced cancers. About the study: Treatment received earlier with anti-PD-1, anti-PD-L1 or anti-CTLA-4 agents was allowed, and under 50% had some. Whole-study results and caveats: Undetermined was the antigen specificity of the expanded peripheral T cells. On average, a greater number of expanded clones characterised CD8+ T cells relative to CD4+.

Notes on this clone: The antigen is not known.

Assay used: immunoSEQ multiplex PCR; TCRdb lists only in-frame clones, some missing. This table holds about 44,000 clones, 75% to 85% found once. Trimming removed 4 bases from V and 2 bases from J, with 5 bases in between. There are 12 residues in the CDR3. Germline V gene lookup returns CDR1 ENHRY and CDR2 SYGVKD. V usage is TRBV10-3 and J usage is TRBJ1-1; D not certain. Here the sequenced sample was CD4+ or CD8+ T cells sorted from blood, taken in a trial of the OX40 agonist ivuxolimab. The receptor comes from an adult with an advanced solid tumor such as melanoma, head and neck, liver or kidney cancer. The CDR3 reads CAISGGNTEAFF. In nucleotides, the CDR3 is TGTGCCATCAGTGGGGGTAACACTGAAGCTTTCTTT.